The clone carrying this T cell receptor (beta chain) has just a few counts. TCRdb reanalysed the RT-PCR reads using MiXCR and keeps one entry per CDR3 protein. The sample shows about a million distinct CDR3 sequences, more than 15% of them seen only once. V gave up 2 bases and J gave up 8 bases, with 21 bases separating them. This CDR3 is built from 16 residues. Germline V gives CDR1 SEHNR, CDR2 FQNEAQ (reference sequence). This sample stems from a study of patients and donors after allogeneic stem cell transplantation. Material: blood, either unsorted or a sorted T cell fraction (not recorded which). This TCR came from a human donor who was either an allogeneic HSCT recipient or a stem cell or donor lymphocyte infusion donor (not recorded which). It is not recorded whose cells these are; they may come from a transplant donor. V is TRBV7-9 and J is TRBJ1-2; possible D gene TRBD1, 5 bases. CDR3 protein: CASSLLRPGRREGYTF. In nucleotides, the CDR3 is TGTGCCAGCAGCTTATTACGCCCGGGACGGCGAGAAGGCTACACCTTC. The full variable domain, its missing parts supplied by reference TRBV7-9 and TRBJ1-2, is DTGVSQNPRHKITKRGQNVTFRCDPISEHNRLYWYRQTLGQGPEFLTYFQNEAQLEKSRLLSDRFSAERPKGSFSTLEIQRTEQGDSAMYLCASSLLRPGRREGYTFGSGTRLTVV.